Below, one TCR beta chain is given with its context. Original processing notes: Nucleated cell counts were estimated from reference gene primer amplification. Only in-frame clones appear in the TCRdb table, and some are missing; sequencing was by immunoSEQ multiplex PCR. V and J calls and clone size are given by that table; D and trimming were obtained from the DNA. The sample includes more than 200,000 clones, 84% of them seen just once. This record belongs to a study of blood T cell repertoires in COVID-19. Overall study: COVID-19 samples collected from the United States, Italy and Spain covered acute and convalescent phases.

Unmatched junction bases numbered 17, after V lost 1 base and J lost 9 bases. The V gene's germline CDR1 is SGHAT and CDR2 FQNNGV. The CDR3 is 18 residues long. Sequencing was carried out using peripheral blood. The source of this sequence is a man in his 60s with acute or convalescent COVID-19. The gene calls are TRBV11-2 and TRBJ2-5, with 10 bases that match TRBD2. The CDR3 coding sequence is TGTGCCAGCAGCTTAGGTGATAGCGGGGGGCCCTTCCGGGGGGCCCAGTACTTC. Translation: CASSLGDSGGPFRGAQYF.